This T cell receptor (beta chain) was sequenced during a study of T cell responses to AZD1222 COVID-19 vaccine. Study findings and constraints: Nearly half of spike-specific TCRs reportedly target variant regions that are unmutated in the B.1.351 and B.1.1.7 variants. Most donors were white British and more were female, and clonal diversity was possibly underestimated.

Data came from immunoSEQ multiplex PCR; TCRdb stores just in-frame clones and leaves some out. Found here are about 120,000 clones, around 90% of them singletons; the top ten hold about 5.4%. Between the trimmed V and J ends, which lost 0 bases and 5 bases, there was a span of 16 bases. There are 16 residues in the CDR3. Germline V gives CDR1 MNHEY, CDR2 SVGAGI. Regarding this clone: Its specificity is not known.

This sample comprised peripheral blood, obtained on day 0 of AZD1222 vaccination. This chain uses TRBV6-5 with TRBJ1-1; D not certain. The clonotype comes from an adult in good health. As DNA, the CDR3 is TGTGCCAGCAGTTACTCGACTTCCCCGTTAGGGACTGAAGCTTTCTTT. Translation: CASSYSTSPLGTEAFF.